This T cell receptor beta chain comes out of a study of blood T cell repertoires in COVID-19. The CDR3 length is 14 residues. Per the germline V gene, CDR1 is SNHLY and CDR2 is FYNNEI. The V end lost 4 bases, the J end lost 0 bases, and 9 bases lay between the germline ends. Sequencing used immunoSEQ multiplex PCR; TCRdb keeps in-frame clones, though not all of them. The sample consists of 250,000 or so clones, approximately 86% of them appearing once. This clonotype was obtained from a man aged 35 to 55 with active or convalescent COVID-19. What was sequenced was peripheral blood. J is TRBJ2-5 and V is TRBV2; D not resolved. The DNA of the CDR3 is TGTGCCAGCAGTGCCCGACTGAACCAAGAGACCCAGTACTTC. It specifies CASSARLNQETQYF.